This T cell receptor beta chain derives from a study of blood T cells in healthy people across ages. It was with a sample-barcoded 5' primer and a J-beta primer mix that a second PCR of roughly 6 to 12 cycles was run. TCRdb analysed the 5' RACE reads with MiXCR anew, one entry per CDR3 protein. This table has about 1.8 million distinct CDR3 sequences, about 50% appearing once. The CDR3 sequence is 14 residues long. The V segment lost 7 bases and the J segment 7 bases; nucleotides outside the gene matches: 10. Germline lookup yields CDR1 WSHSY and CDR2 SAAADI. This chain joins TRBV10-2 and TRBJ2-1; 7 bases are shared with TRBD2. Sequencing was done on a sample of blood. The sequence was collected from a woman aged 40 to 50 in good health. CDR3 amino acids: CASKDMRGSNEQFF. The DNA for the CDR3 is TGCGCCAGCAAAGATATGCGGGGGTCGAATGAGCAGTTCTTC.